This T cell receptor beta chain was identified in a study of blood T cell repertoires in COVID-19. Turning to the study itself: Collection of acute and convalescent COVID-19 samples took place in the United States, Italy and Spain. In each case, the material was cDNA or gDNA derived from T cells, B-cell-depleted T cells, or PBMCs.

Looked up from germline, CDR1 is LNHDA and CDR2 is SQIVND (reference sequence). Trimming stripped 5 bases from V and 0 bases from J, with 14 bases between. The CDR3 runs to 16 residues. In the authors' methods: Nucleated cell number was recorded as an estimate derived from reference gene primer amplification. Some clones are missing from TCRdb's copy, which holds only in-frame ones; the method was immunoSEQ multiplex PCR. V, J and clone size are taken as reported in that table, and D and trimming were inferred from the DNA itself. Among approximately 50,000 clones listed, 79% were seen once. The V call is TRBV19, the J call TRBJ1-5, with D perhaps TRBD1 (6 bases). This receptor was identified in a man between 65 and 80 years old with acute or convalescent COVID-19. The sequencing sample was made of peripheral blood. The CDR3 reads CASSAQGWSSNQPQHF. The CDR3 DNA is TGTGCCAGTAGTGCTCAGGGGTGGAGTAGCAATCAGCCCCAGCATTTT.